What follows are 13 T cell receptor beta chains derived from one specimen sequenced in a study of blood T cell repertoires in COVID-19. Sequencing was performed with immunoSEQ multiplex PCR; in TCRdb, only in-frame clones are kept and a portion is missing. The sample holds 250,000 or so clones, 86% seen once. Material for sequencing was peripheral blood. Receptor source: a woman under 40 with active or convalescent COVID-19.

This rearrangement joins TRBV9 to TRBJ2-7; 12 bases align to TRBD2. The V segment lost 4 bases and the J segment 2 bases; nucleotides outside the gene matches: 4. This CDR3 is built from 15 residues. CDR1 is SGDLS and CDR2 is YYNGEE in the germline V gene. CDR3 residues: CASSPLAGGTYEQYF. Here the CDR3 DNA reads TGTGCCAGCAGCCCCCTAGCGGGGGGGACCTACGAGCAGTACTTC.

This chain uses TRBV4-3 with TRBJ1-1, with D maybe TRBD1 (6 bases). CDR3 length equals 13 residues. Trimming shortened V by 2 bases and J by 4 bases, and 8 bases separated the two germline ends. CDR1 and CDR2 (germline): LGHNA, YSLEER. In DNA form, the CDR3 reads TGCGCCAGCAGCCAAAGGGGGGGCACTGAAGCTTTCTTT. It yields the protein CASSQRGGTEAFF.

The V and J genes are TRBV19 and TRBJ1-3; a weak D match, TRBD1 (5 bases). Trimming pared 7 bases from V and 3 bases from J, leaving 16 bases between. The V gene's germline CDR1 is LNHDA and CDR2 SQIVND (reference sequence). The CDR3 is 15 residues long. CDR3 bases: TGTGCCAGTACTTACGCAGGGTTCGGTGGAAACACCATATATTTT. It codes for CASTYAGFGGNTIYF.

V gene TRBV29-1 combines with J gene TRBJ1-1, with unresolved D. This CDR3 contains 13 residues. Trimming left V 0 bases short and J 1 base short, with 6 bases between. Germline-derived CDR1 and CDR2 are SQVTM and ANQGSEA. CDR3 in amino acids: CSVEEHKNTEAFF. The CDR3 DNA sequence: TGCAGCGTTGAAGAACACAAGAACACTGAAGCTTTCTTT.

CDR3 in amino acids: CASSPGPGQLNTEAFF. The CDR3, as DNA: TGTGCCAGCAGCCCCGGACCGGGACAGTTGAACACTGAAGCTTTCTTT. V and J are TRBV7-3 and TRBJ1-1; 7 bases agree with TRBD1. The CDR3 runs 16 residues. Unmatched junction bases numbered 9, after V lost 5 bases and J lost 0 bases. Germline CDR1 and CDR2: SGHTA and FQGTGA.

The V gene is TRBV20-1, the J gene TRBJ1-1; TRBD1 might be the D (5 bases). The CDR3 covers 11 residues. CDR1 is DFQATT, CDR2 SNEGSKA, per germline (reference sequence). Trimming left V 3 bases short and J 10 bases short, with 12 bases between. The CDR3 protein is CSASLRGGAFF. CDR3 bases: TGCAGTGCTAGTCTCCGGGGGGGAGCTTTCTTT.

The gene calls are TRBV12-3 or TRBV12-4 and TRBJ2-3; the match to TRBD2 covers 7 bases. There are 12 residues in the CDR3. The CDR3 sequence is CAKGRVADTQYF. In DNA form, the CDR3 reads TGTGCAAAAGGGAGGGTAGCAGATACGCAGTATTTT.

The chain recombines TRBV14 with TRBJ1-1; 10 bases are a match to TRBD1. V dropped 5 bases and J dropped 4; count of bases not matched to a gene: 1. Germline V gives CDR1 SGHDN, CDR2 FVKESK. The CDR3 is made up of 13 amino acids. The CDR3 DNA sequence: TGTGCCAGCAGCTGGACAGGGGGCACTGAAGCTTTCTTT. Translating it yields CASSWTGGTEAFF. Combining the CDR3 with reference TRBV14 and TRBJ1-1 gives the whole variable domain EAGVTQFPSHSVIEKGQTVTLRCDPISGHDNLYWYRRVMGKEIKFLLHFVKESKQDESGMPNNRFLAERTGGTYSTLKVQPAELEDSGVYFCASSWTGGTEAFFGQGTRLTVV.

The rearrangement links TRBV6-5 to TRBJ1-2; TRBD1 is a possible D gene (6 bases). V lost 6 bases and J 4 bases, leaving 18 bases between the germline ends. There are 15 residues in the CDR3. Germline V gives CDR1 MNHEY, CDR2 SVGAGI. CDR3 sequence reads: CASSPDWGRPYGYTF. The CDR3 region has the DNA TGTGCCAGCAGCCCCGACTGGGGGCGACCCTATGGCTACACCTTC.

This chain uses TRBV5-1 with TRBJ2-4; 7 nucleotides align to TRBD2. This CDR3 region has 15 residues. Germline trimming cut 0 bases from V and 0 bases from J; bases unmatched to any gene: 0. Germline V lookup: CDR1 SGHRS, CDR2 YFSETQ. The CDR3 coding sequence is TGCGCCAGCAGCTTGGCGGGGGGAGCCAAAAACATTCAGTACTTC. Translation: CASSLAGGAKNIQYF.

V usage is TRBV7-9 and J usage is TRBJ2-7; TRBD1 matches at 7 bases. Germline CDR1 is SEHNR and CDR2 is FQNEAQ (reference sequence). CDR3 length: 13 amino acids. The junction had 7 bases not matched to a gene; V was cut back by 8 bases and J by 3 bases. CDR3 in amino acids: CASEGAGFYEQYF. DNA for the CDR3: TGTGCCAGCGAGGGGGCCGGATTCTACGAGCAGTACTTC.

The chain couples TRBV7-2 to TRBJ1-3; 7 nucleotides match TRBD1. Germline V lookup: CDR1 SGHTA, CDR2 FQGNSA. The CDR3 covers 15 residues. Unmatched junction bases numbered 5, after V lost 2 bases and J lost 4 bases. The CDR3 region has the DNA TGTGCCAGCAGCTTACGGAGGGGGCCAGGAAACACCATATATTTT. This gives the protein CASSLRRGPGNTIYF.

The V call is TRBV19, the J call TRBJ2-5; TRBD2 aligns across 7 bases. The CDR3 loop spans 14 amino acids. The V segment lost 2 bases and the J segment 4 bases; nucleotides outside the gene matches: 4. Germline CDR1 reads LNHDA; CDR2 reads SQIVND (reference sequence). This chain's CDR3 is CASSISLAAETQYF. The CDR3 DNA is TGTGCCAGTAGTATAAGCCTAGCGGCAGAGACCCAGTACTTC.